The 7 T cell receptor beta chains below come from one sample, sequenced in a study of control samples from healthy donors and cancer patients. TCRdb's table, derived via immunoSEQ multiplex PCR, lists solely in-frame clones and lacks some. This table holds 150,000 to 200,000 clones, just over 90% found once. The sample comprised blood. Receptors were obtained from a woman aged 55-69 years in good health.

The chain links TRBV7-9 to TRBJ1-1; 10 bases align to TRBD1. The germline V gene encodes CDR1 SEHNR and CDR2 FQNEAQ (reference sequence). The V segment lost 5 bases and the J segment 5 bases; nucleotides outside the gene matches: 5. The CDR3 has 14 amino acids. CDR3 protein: CASSLGTGDTEAFF. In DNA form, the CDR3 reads TGTGCCAGCAGCCTCGGGACAGGGGATACTGAAGCTTTCTTT.

The CDR3 nucleotides are TGTGCCAGCAGCTACTCGACCGGGACAGGGGGCTTAGGTGAAAAACTGTTTTTT. The encoded protein is CASSYSTGTGGLGEKLFF. V gene TRBV7-8 combines with J gene TRBJ1-4; 12 positions match TRBD1. Germline loops: CDR1 SGHVS, CDR2 FQNEAQ. The CDR3 is 18 residues long. Trimming cost V 4 bases and J 7 bases; bases outside gene matches: 13.

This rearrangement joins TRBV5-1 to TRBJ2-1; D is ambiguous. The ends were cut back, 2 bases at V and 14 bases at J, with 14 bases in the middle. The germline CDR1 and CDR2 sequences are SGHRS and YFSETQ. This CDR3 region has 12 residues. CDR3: CASSFASVVKFF. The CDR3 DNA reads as TGCGCCAGCAGCTTTGCGTCGGTAGTCAAGTTCTTC.

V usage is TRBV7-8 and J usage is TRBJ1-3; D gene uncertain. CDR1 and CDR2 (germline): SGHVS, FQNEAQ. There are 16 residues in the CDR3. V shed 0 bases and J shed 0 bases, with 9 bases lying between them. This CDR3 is CASSLAGSGSGNTIYF. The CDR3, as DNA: TGTGCCAGCAGCTTAGCGGGGTCGGGCTCTGGAAACACCATATATTTT. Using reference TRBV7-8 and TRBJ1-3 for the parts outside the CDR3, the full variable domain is GAGVSQSPRYKVAKRGQDVALRCDPISGHVSLFWYQQALGQGPEFLTYFQNEAQLDKSGLPSDRFFAERPEGSVSTLKIQRTQQEDSAVYLCASSLAGSGSGNTIYFGEGSWLTVV.

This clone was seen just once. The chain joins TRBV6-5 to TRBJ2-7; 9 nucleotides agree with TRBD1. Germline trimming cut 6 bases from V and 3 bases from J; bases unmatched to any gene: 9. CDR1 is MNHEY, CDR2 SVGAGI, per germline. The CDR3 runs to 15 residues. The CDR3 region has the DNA TGTGCCAGCAGGCCGACAGGGGGTAACAACTACGAGCAGTACTTC. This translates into CASRPTGGNNYEQYF.

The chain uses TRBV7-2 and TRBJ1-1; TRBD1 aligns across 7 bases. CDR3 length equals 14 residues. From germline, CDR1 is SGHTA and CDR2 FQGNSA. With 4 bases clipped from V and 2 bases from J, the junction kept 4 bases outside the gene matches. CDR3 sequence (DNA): TGTGCCAGCAGCTCGACAGGGCTCAACACTGAAGCTTTCTTT. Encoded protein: CASSSTGLNTEAFF. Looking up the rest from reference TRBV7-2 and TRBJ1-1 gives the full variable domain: GAGVSQSPSNKVTEKGKDVELRCDPISGHTALYWYRQSLGQGLEFLIYFQGNSAPDKSGLPSDRFSAERTGGSVSTLTIQRTQQEDSAVYLCASSSTGLNTEAFFGQGTRLTVV.

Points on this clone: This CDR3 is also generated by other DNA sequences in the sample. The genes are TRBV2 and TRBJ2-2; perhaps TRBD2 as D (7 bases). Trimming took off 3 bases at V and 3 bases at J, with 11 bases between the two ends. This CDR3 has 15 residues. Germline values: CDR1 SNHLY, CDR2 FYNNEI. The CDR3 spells CASSERGGDTGELFF. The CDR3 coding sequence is TGTGCCAGCAGTGAGAGGGGGGGTGACACCGGGGAGCTGTTTTTT.